Listed here is a single T cell receptor (beta chain). The data belong to a study of blood T cell repertoires in COVID-19. Overall study context: PBMCs, B-cell-depleted T cells, or T cells provided the cDNA or gDNA that made up the material.

The CDR3 covers 11 residues. From germline, CDR1 is SEHNR and CDR2 FQNEAQ (reference sequence). Between the trimmed V and J ends, which lost 7 bases and 8 bases, there was a span of 10 bases. Assignments of participants to cohorts depended upon their own reported clinical history. Profiling relied on immunoSEQ multiplex PCR, and the TCRdb table lists in-frame clones only, not all of them. The table includes about 130,000 clones, around 83% detected once. The source of this sequence is a man younger than 40 who had recovered from COVID-19. This chain uses TRBV7-9 with TRBJ2-3, with unresolved D. Sequences were obtained from PBMCs or T cells enriched from blood (not recorded which). CDR3 amino acids: CASTATGTQYF. The CDR3 DNA sequence: TGTGCCAGCACCGCCACGGGTACGCAGTATTTT.